This passage covers 16 T cell receptor beta chains from one sample sequenced in a study of PD-L1 blockade in urothelial cancer. The sample's time point: peripheral blood 6 weeks after treatment start. The data were produced by immunoSEQ multiplex PCR, yet TCRdb's version contains in-frame clones alone and is incomplete. The table records fewer than 90,000 clones, approximately 90% of them present only once. This specimen consisted of PBMCs, obtained around atezolizumab (anti-PD-L1) treatment. The source of these receptors is a woman of 80 years or more with urothelial cancer.

CDR3 sequence: CASSFDAGTGNEQFF. CDR3 bases: TGCGCCAGCAGCTTTGATGCGGGAACTGGCAATGAGCAGTTCTTC. This chain uses TRBV5-1 with TRBJ2-1; TRBD2 is a possible D gene (6 bases). CDR3 length: 15 residues. The ends were cut back, 2 bases at V and 6 bases at J, with 15 bases in the middle. Looked up from germline, CDR1 is SGHRS and CDR2 is YFSETQ.

The chain combines TRBV2 with TRBJ1-4; D uncertain. This CDR3 comprises 16 residues. Trimming removed 5 bases from V and 3 bases from J, with 16 bases in between. The V gene's germline CDR1 is SNHLY and CDR2 FYNNEI. The CDR3 DNA follows: TGTGCCAGCAGTCCCGGGCCCCGTAGCGCTAATGAAAAACTGTTTTTT. Translation gives CASSPGPRSANEKLFF.

This chain joins TRBV29-1 and TRBJ1-1; 8 positions match TRBD1. Germline loops: CDR1 SQVTM, CDR2 ANQGSEA. Trimming removed 7 bases from V and 8 bases from J; junction bases left unmatched: 6. The CDR3 runs to 11 residues. CDR3 region: CSGGQAVEAFF. CDR3 DNA sequence: TGCAGCGGGGGACAGGCGGTAGAAGCTTTCTTT.

This clone was recorded only once. The CDR3 reads CASWLGNSPRAGGSYEQYF. In nucleotides, the CDR3 is TGTGCCAGCTGGCTTGGAAATAGCCCTAGGGCGGGGGGGTCCTACGAGCAGTACTTC. The chain uses TRBV7-3 and TRBJ2-7; 9 nucleotides line up with TRBD2. CDR1 and CDR2 (germline): SGHTA, FQGTGA. Unmatched junction bases numbered 21, after V lost 8 bases and J lost 1 base. This CDR3 comprises 19 residues.

The chain couples TRBV28 to TRBJ2-7, with D maybe TRBD2 (7 bases). There are 15 residues in the CDR3. In germline, CDR1 is MDHEN, CDR2 SYDVKM. V was shortened by 6 bases and J by 2 bases, with 17 bases between the two germline ends. CDR3 loop: CASRLQTGGPYEQYF. The CDR3 nucleotides are TGTGCCAGCAGACTTCAAACGGGGGGCCCCTACGAGCAGTACTTC. The whole variable domain, filled in from reference TRBV28 and TRBJ2-7, reads DVKVTQSSRYLVKRTGEKVFLECVQDMDHENMFWYRQDPGLGLRLIYFSYDVKMKEKGDIPEGYSVSREKKERFSLILESASTNQTSMYLCASRLQTGGPYEQYFGPGTRLTVT.

This chain uses TRBV5-8 with TRBJ2-1; 9 positions agree with TRBD1. The germline V gene encodes CDR1 SGHTS and CDR2 YDEGEE. With 10 bases clipped from V and 1 base from J, the junction kept 12 bases outside the gene matches. The CDR3 length is 16 residues. CDR3 in amino acids: CAGGTGIVASYNEQFF. CDR3 DNA: TGTGCCGGCGGGACAGGGATAGTTGCATCCTACAATGAGCAGTTCTTC.

The chain couples TRBV5-1 to TRBJ2-1, with D perhaps matching TRBD2 (5 bases). Trimming took off 4 bases at V and 2 bases at J, with 13 bases between the two ends. The germline gives CDR1 SGHRS, CDR2 YFSETQ. The CDR3 sequence is 15 residues long. CDR3 bases: TGCGCCAGCAGCCTGAGCGGAACCACCTACAATGAGCAGTTCTTC. Protein sequence: CASSLSGTTYNEQFF. Full variable domain (rest looked up from reference TRBV5-1 and TRBJ2-1): KAGVTQTPRYLIKTRGQQVTLSCSPISGHRSVSWYQQTPGQGLQFLFEYFSETQRNKGNFPGRFSGRQFSNSRSEMNVSTLELGDSALYLCASSLSGTTYNEQFFGPGTRLTVL.

The chain recombines TRBV19 with TRBJ1-5; the D gene is possibly TRBD1 (6 bases). The V end was cut by 2 bases, the J end by 2 bases, with 7 bases between. This CDR3 has 14 amino acids. Germline CDR1 reads LNHDA; CDR2 reads SQIVND (reference sequence). CDR3 sequence: CASSINRGNQPQHF. CDR3 nucleotides: TGTGCCAGTAGTATAAACAGGGGCAATCAGCCCCAGCATTTT.

The V gene is TRBV6-5, the J gene TRBJ2-7; tentatively, D is TRBD2 (6 bases). V was cut by 5 bases and J by 2 bases, with 7 bases left in between. Germline V gives CDR1 MNHEY, CDR2 SVGAGI. This CDR3 is built from 12 residues. The CDR3 DNA follows: TGTGCCAGCAGTCCGGGGGCCTACGAGCAGTACTTC. As protein: CASSPGAYEQYF.

The genes are TRBV4-2 and TRBJ2-3, with 10 bases fitting TRBD2. V trimming: 4 bases; J trimming: 2 bases; junction bases outside the gene matches: 12. Germline V gene sequence: CDR1 LGHNA, CDR2 YNFKEQ. The CDR3 runs to 18 residues. The CDR3 loop is CASSRGVTGLAITDTQYF. Written as DNA, the CDR3 is TGTGCCAGCAGCCGGGGGGTGACGGGACTAGCGATCACAGATACGCAGTATTTT.

The gene calls are TRBV5-4 and TRBJ1-1; D uncertain. Germline CDR1 SGHNT, CDR2 YYREEE (reference sequence). V was cut by 4 bases and J by 3 bases, with 16 bases left in between. The CDR3 extends over 15 amino acids. The CDR3 DNA is TGTGCCAGCAGCCAAGAGACTTCCGGGGACACTGAAGCTTTCTTT. Protein product: CASSQETSGDTEAFF.

This chain links TRBV10-2 with TRBJ2-1; a weak D match, TRBD2 (5 bases). Germline CDR1 is WSHSY and CDR2 is SAAADI. Trimming took 0 bases from V and 9 from J, leaving 12 bases between them. The CDR3 is 14 residues long. This chain's CDR3 is CASSESRTPGEQFF. The CDR3 DNA reads as TGCGCCAGCAGTGAGTCCAGGACTCCTGGTGAGCAGTTCTTC.

This chain uses TRBV19 with TRBJ2-1; TRBD2 matches at 7 bases. Germline V lookup: CDR1 LNHDA, CDR2 SQIVND (reference sequence). The CDR3 spans 15 residues. J gave up 5 bases and V 5 bases, and 9 bases lay outside the gene matches. The CDR3 DNA sequence: TGTGCCAGTAGTGCGGGGACTAACCACGACAATGAGCAGTTCTTC. Amino acids: CASSAGTNHDNEQFF.

The V call is TRBV27, the J call TRBJ1-1; D possibly corresponds to TRBD1 (5 bases). Trimming removed 3 bases at V and 1 base at J, with 9 bases between. The CDR3 is 14 amino acids. Germline CDR1 MNHEY, CDR2 SMNVEV (reference sequence). The CDR3 DNA sequence: TGTGCCAGCAGTTTCAGGCAGGGGAACACTGAAGCTTTCTTT. Amino acid sequence: CASSFRQGNTEAFF.

The rearrangement uses TRBV5-4 and TRBJ2-7; 7 bases are shared with TRBD1. Trimming at V came to 4 bases and at J to 1 base, leaving 8 bases not matched to a gene. The CDR3 sequence is 15 residues long. Germline V lookup: CDR1 SGHNT, CDR2 YYREEE (reference sequence). The chain's CDR3 is CASSEPGQRSYEQYF. CDR3 DNA sequence: TGTGCCAGCAGCGAACCGGGACAGCGGTCCTACGAGCAGTACTTC. Full variable domain (missing parts from reference TRBV5-4 and TRBJ2-7): ETGVTQSPTHLIKTRGQQVTLRCSSQSGHNTVSWYQQALGQGPQFIFQYYREEENGRGNFPPRFSGLQFPNYSSELNVNALELDDSALYLCASSEPGQRSYEQYFGPGTRLTVT.

The CDR3 coding sequence is TGTGCCAGCAGTGACGGTCAGGGGATCACAGATACGCAGTATTTT. This encodes CASSDGQGITDTQYF. The chain recombines TRBV6-4 with TRBJ2-3; tentatively, D is TRBD1 (6 bases). V gave up 2 bases and J gave up 2 bases, with 11 bases separating them. This CDR3 is 15 amino acids long. Germline-derived CDR1 and CDR2 are MRHNA and SNTAGT.